Listed below are T cell receptor beta chains from one sample, sequenced in a study of PD-1 blockade in classical Hodgkin lymphoma. Data came from immunoSEQ multiplex PCR; TCRdb stores just in-frame clones and leaves some out. The table shows 12,000 to 15,000 clones, with around four fifths occurring only once. The input for sequencing was peripheral blood mononuclear cells (PBMCs), taken at baseline. The source of these receptors is a human donor with classical Hodgkin lymphoma. Each CDR3 is given without its conserved first and last residue.

v_call: TRBV19; j_call: TRBJ1-1; cdr3_aa: ASSRGQGALDTEAF
v_call: TRBV7-9; j_call: TRBJ2-2; cdr3_aa: ASSPRTANTGELF
v_call: TRBV7-2; j_call: TRBJ1-1; cdr3_aa: ASSLVRNTEAF
v_call: TRBV25-1; j_call: TRBJ1-5; cdr3_aa: ASSQGVGTHQPQH
v_call: TRBV23-1; j_call: TRBJ1-5; cdr3_aa: ASSQFLGANLSPQH
v_call: TRBV10-3; j_call: TRBJ1-5; cdr3_aa: AISGRLGEEPQH
v_call: TRBV18; j_call: TRBJ2-1; cdr3_aa: ASNRDSLTISYNEQF
v_call: TRBV10-3; j_call: TRBJ1-1; cdr3_aa: AISDSRTDNTEAF
v_call: TRBV6-5; j_call: TRBJ1-6; cdr3_aa: ASSYGGGVNSPLH
v_call: TRBV5-6; j_call: TRBJ1-4; cdr3_aa: ASSSFGRGAEKLF
v_call: TRBV5-6; j_call: TRBJ1-1; cdr3_aa: ASSLALREAF